These T cell receptor beta chains were read from a single sample in a study of technical replicates of blood from several donors. Using immunoSEQ multiplex PCR, the repertoire was profiled, and TCRdb retains in-frame clones only, with some absent. The sample carries tens of thousands of clones, roughly nine tenths recorded once. The material sequenced was PBMCs. These receptors all come from a human donor in good health. Some clones in this sample may be carry-over from other donors' samples. CDR3s include the opening cysteine and the closing phenylalanine or tryptophan. The D gene is left open where the match is weak. Size tells how often a clone was seen (once, few, many) or the class of an expanded clone, and some rows leave it out.

>TRBV9|TRBJ2-3|NA|TRBD2
CASSASGTSTDTQYF
TGTGCCAGCAGCGCAAGCGGGACCAGCACAGATACGCAGTATTTT
>TRBV5-6|TRBJ2-7|NA|TRBD1
CASSLAVRQGRGEQYF
TGTGCCAGCAGCTTGGCTGTGAGACAGGGGCGTGGGGAGCAGTACTTC
>TRBV4-1|TRBJ1-4|NA|TRBD1
CASSQTGVGEKLFF
TGCGCCAGCAGCCAGACAGGGGTTGGTGAAAAACTGTTTTTT
>TRBV5-4|TRBJ2-3|NA|TRBD1
CASSVGQADTQYF
TGTGCCAGCAGCGTAGGACAGGCAGATACGCAGTATTTT
>TRBV4-3|TRBJ2-3|NA|TRBD2
CASSQDAQRGGRDTQYF
TGCGCCAGCAGCCAAGATGCTCAGCGGGGGGGGCGAGATACGCAGTATTTT
>TRBV18|TRBJ2-2|NA|TRBD1
CASSPRTGRTGELFF
TGTGCCAGCTCACCCCGGACAGGGAGAACCGGGGAGCTGTTTTTT
>TRBV5-5|TRBJ1-1|NA|NA
CASSLLGQWNTEAFF
TGTGCCAGCAGCTTGTTAGGACAATGGAACACTGAAGCTTTCTTT
>TRBV29-1|TRBJ1-1|few|TRBD1
CSGIQGAATEAFF
TGCAGCGGAATACAGGGGGCGGCCACTGAAGCTTTCTTT
>TRBV12-5|TRBJ2-1|once|TRBD1
CASGPDRGFANEQFF
TGTGCTAGTGGTCCGGACAGGGGGTTTGCCAATGAGCAGTTCTTC
>TRBV13|TRBJ1-1|large|TRBD1
CASSSGQGREAFF
TGTGCCAGCAGCTCGGGACAGGGCCGTGAAGCTTTCTTT
>TRBV5-1|TRBJ2-1|NA|TRBD2
CASTTSGAYNEQFF
TGCGCCAGCACGACTAGCGGGGCCTACAATGAGCAGTTCTTC
>TRBV9|TRBJ1-2|NA|NA
CASSVDGLYGYTF
TGTGCCAGCAGCGTAGACGGACTTTATGGCTACACCTTC
>TRBV30|TRBJ1-1|NA|NA
CAWNRGTEAFF
TGTGCCTGGAACCGGGGGACTGAAGCTTTCTTT
>TRBV6-6|TRBJ1-5|few|TRBD1
CASSLRQGVQPQHF
TGTGCCAGCAGCCTTCGACAGGGTGTCCAGCCCCAGCATTTT
>TRBV11-2|TRBJ1-2|NA|TRBD1
CASSSGTVYGYTF
TGTGCCAGCAGCTCCGGGACAGTCTATGGCTACACCTTC
>TRBV19|TRBJ1-6|NA|NA
CASIGGNSPLHF
TGTGCCAGTATTGGCGGGAATTCACCCCTCCACTTT
>TRBV7-2|TRBJ1-2|once|NA
CASSTDSNYGYTF
TGTGCCAGCAGCACGGACAGTAACTATGGCTACACCTTC
>TRBV5-4|TRBJ1-4|NA|NA
CASSLGGKRTNEKLFF
TGTGCCAGCAGCTTGGGCGGGAAAAGAACTAATGAAAAACTGTTTTTT
>TRBV5-1|TRBJ1-4|NA|NA
CASSLGPGPGNEKLFF
TGCGCCAGCAGCTTGGGTCCAGGGCCTGGTAATGAAAAACTGTTTTTT
>TRBV6-5|TRBJ2-1|NA|TRBD1
CASSPTGGGGNEQFF
TGTGCCAGCAGTCCCACAGGGGGCGGTGGGAATGAGCAGTTCTTC
>TRBV11-2|TRBJ2-1|NA|TRBD2
CASSLDLAGAPQQFF
TGTGCCAGCAGCTTAGATCTAGCGGGGGCTCCTCAACAGTTCTTC
>TRBV7-9|TRBJ2-7|NA|NA
CASSSTGETYEQYF
TGTGCCAGCAGCTCCACGGGAGAAACCTACGAGCAGTACTTC
>TRBV4-3|TRBJ1-2|once|NA
CASSQEGQGFYGYTF
TGCGCCAGCAGCCAAGAAGGGCAGGGGTTCTATGGCTACACCTTC
>TRBV21-1|TRBJ2-5|NA|NA
CASSFTLAGGEETQYF
TGTGCCAGCAGCTTTACACTAGCGGGAGGTGAAGAGACCCAGTACTTC
>TRBV7-2|TRBJ2-3|NA|TRBD1
CASSFRGGLTWDTDTQYF
TGTGCCAGCAGCTTTAGAGGGGGCCTCACCTGGGACACAGATACGCAGTATTTT
>TRBV2|TRBJ2-7|NA|NA
CASSEALGGGRRYF
TGTGCCAGCAGTGAAGCTCTAGGGGGCGGGAGGAGGTACTTC
>TRBV7-8|TRBJ1-5|NA|TRBD1
CASSADRAGNQPQHF
TGTGCCAGCAGCGCCGACAGGGCCGGCAATCAGCCCCAGCATTTT
>TRBV6-6|TRBJ2-1|NA|NA
CASSYPRQYNEQFF
TGTGCCAGCAGTTACCCTAGACAGTACAATGAGCAGTTCTTC
>TRBV29-1|TRBJ1-5|NA|TRBD1
CSVQQGAHNQPQHF
TGCAGCGTTCAACAGGGGGCTCATAATCAGCCCCAGCATTTT
>TRBV27|TRBJ1-1|NA|NA
CASSLFSNTEAFF
TGTGCCAGCAGTTTGTTCAGTAACACTGAAGCTTTCTTT
>TRBV5-1|TRBJ1-2|NA|NA
CASRGGGAFYGYTF
TGCGCCAGCAGGGGCGGAGGGGCATTTTATGGCTACACCTTC
>TRBV5-4|TRBJ2-3|NA|TRBD2
CASSLGGGSTDTQYF
TGTGCCAGCAGCTTAGGCGGGGGGAGCACAGATACGCAGTATTTT
>TRBV7-2|TRBJ1-1|NA|TRBD1
CASSLHSGQWNTEAFF
TGTGCCAGCAGCTTACATTCGGGACAGTGGAACACTGAAGCTTTCTTT
>TRBV29-1|TRBJ2-1|NA|TRBD2
CSVAHLGLAGSYNEQFF
TGCAGCGTTGCGCATTTAGGACTAGCGGGATCCTACAATGAGCAGTTCTTC
>TRBV7-3|TRBJ2-3|NA|NA
CASSLSQGKVSAQYF
TGTGCCAGCAGCTTATCCCAGGGAAAGGTTTCGGCGCAGTATTTT
>TRBV5-6|TRBJ2-7|NA|NA
CASRFGSKGYYEQYF
TGTGCCAGCCGCTTTGGTAGTAAGGGGTACTACGAGCAGTACTTC
>TRBV4-2|TRBJ2-7|NA|NA
CASSQPAQGSDEQYF
TGTGCCAGCAGCCAACCGGCCCAGGGATCTGACGAGCAGTACTTC
>TRBV30|TRBJ2-4|NA|TRBD2
CAWSVLSGTLAKNIQYF
TGTGCCTGGAGTGTACTTAGCGGGACTCTGGCCAAAAACATTCAGTACTTC
>TRBV5-4|TRBJ1-4|NA|TRBD1
CASSRTGVTTNEKLFF
TGTGCCAGCAGCAGGACAGGGGTTACAACTAATGAAAAACTGTTTTTT
>TRBV19|TRBJ2-1|NA|TRBD2
CASSDPGTSLYNEQFF
TGTGCCAGTAGTGATCCCGGGACTAGTCTCTACAATGAGCAGTTCTTC
>TRBV6-5|TRBJ1-2|NA|TRBD1
CASRKTGTGNGYTF
TGTGCCAGCAGGAAAACCGGGACAGGGAATGGCTACACCTTC
>TRBV18|TRBJ2-3|NA|TRBD2
CASSPQASGSGDTQYF
TGTGCCAGCTCACCACAGGCTAGCGGGAGCGGGGATACGCAGTATTTT
>TRBV6-5|TRBJ2-7|NA|NA
CASSTRGPHYAEQYF
TGTGCCAGCAGCACGCGGGGGCCCCATTATGCAGAGCAGTACTTC
>TRBV5-1|TRBJ2-7|once|TRBD2
CASSLASGSLYEQYF
TGCGCCAGCAGCTTGGCTAGCGGGTCACTATACGAGCAGTACTTC
>TRBV4-2|TRBJ2-7|NA|NA
CASSPSPGSRSNEQYF
TGTGCCAGCAGCCCATCGCCCGGGTCTCGGTCCAACGAGCAGTACTTC
>TRBV6-5|TRBJ1-2|NA|NA
CASRVRRDYGYTF
TGTGCCAGCAGGGTCCGCCGCGACTATGGCTACACCTTC
>TRBV7-2|TRBJ1-6|once|NA
CASSARYSPLHF
TGTGCCAGCAGCGCCAGGTATTCACCCCTCCACTTT
>TRBV9|TRBJ1-4|NA|TRBD1
CASSVGDRTNEKLFF
TGTGCCAGCAGCGTAGGGGACAGGACTAATGAAAAACTGTTTTTT
>TRBV2|TRBJ2-7|NA|TRBD1
CASSGQGNSYEQYF
TGTGCCAGCAGTGGACAGGGGAACTCCTACGAGCAGTACTTC
>TRBV27|TRBJ1-2|NA|TRBD1
CASSPNRDRGSGYGYTF
TGTGCCAGCAGTCCTAACCGGGACAGGGGTTCTGGGTATGGCTACACCTTC
>TRBV2|TRBJ1-1|NA|NA
CASNKWAPTEAFF
TGTGCCAGCAACAAATGGGCACCGACCGAAGCTTTCTTT
>TRBV6-1|TRBJ1-6|once|NA
CASSDQGNSPLHF
TGTGCCAGCAGTGATCAGGGCAATTCACCCCTCCACTTT
>TRBV5-4|TRBJ1-2|NA|NA
CASSSGPGILSNYGYTF
TGTGCCAGCAGCTCTGGTCCAGGGATCTTATCTAACTATGGCTACACCTTC
>TRBV4-2|TRBJ1-5|NA|NA
CASSQDSRNQPQHF
TGTGCCAGCAGCCAAGATTCCAGGAATCAGCCCCAGCATTTT
>TRBV29-1|TRBJ1-1|NA|TRBD1
CSVPGTGRNTEAFF
TGCAGCGTCCCCGGGACAGGGCGGAACACTGAAGCTTTCTTT
>TRBV9|TRBJ1-4|NA|NA
CASSPTGRGREKLFF
TGTGCCAGCAGCCCCACAGGGAGGGGCCGTGAAAAACTGTTTTTT
>TRBV29-1|TRBJ2-3|NA|TRBD1
CSVDGQGAKDTQYF
TGCAGCGTTGACGGGCAGGGGGCGAAAGATACGCAGTATTTT
>TRBV7-9|TRBJ2-1|NA|TRBD1
CASSFPGQGGNEQFF
TGTGCCAGCAGCTTCCCGGGACAGGGCGGGAATGAGCAGTTCTTC
>TRBV30|TRBJ1-2|few|NA
CAWSPGQFNYGYTF
TGTGCCTGGAGCCCAGGACAGTTTAACTATGGCTACACCTTC